The 32 T cell receptor beta chains presented below share a single source sample, sequenced in a study of blood T cell repertoires in COVID-19. TCRdb's table, derived via immunoSEQ multiplex PCR, lists solely in-frame clones and lacks some. Of 210,000 or so clones in the sample, 80% to 90% were seen once. The sample comprised PBMCs or T cells enriched from blood (not recorded which). The receptor set was obtained from a woman aged 45-65 years in a cohort exposed to, infected with or recovered from COVID-19 (not recorded which).

This sequence joins TRBV7-2 and TRBJ2-1, with D uncertain. This CDR3 has 16 residues. V was pared by 2 bases and J by 0 bases, with 11 bases between. CDR1 and CDR2 from the germline V gene are SGHTA and FQGNSA. The CDR3 coding sequence is TGTGCCAGCAGCTTAAGACTCCCCTCCTCCTACAATGAGCAGTTCTTC. Residues: CASSLRLPSSYNEQFF. The variable domain in full, with the rest retrieved from reference TRBV7-2 and TRBJ2-1, is GAGVSQSPSNKVTEKGKDVELRCDPISGHTALYWYRQSLGQGLEFLIYFQGNSAPDKSGLPSDRFSAERTGGSVSTLTIQRTQQEDSAVYLCASSLRLPSSYNEQFFGPGTRLTVL.

The chain recombines TRBV5-8 with TRBJ2-5; 12 bases line up with TRBD2. Trimming cost V 1 base and J 7 bases; bases outside gene matches: 14. Germline CDR1 SGHTS, CDR2 YDEGEE. The CDR3 is 18 amino acids. CDR3 bases: TGTGCCAGCAGCTTGATCGGACTAGCGGGGCCCCTACGAGGGACCCAGTACTTC. This gives the protein CASSLIGLAGPLRGTQYF.

V and J are TRBV9 and TRBJ2-7; no reliable D call. CDR3 size: 14 residues. The V end was cut by 0 bases, the J end by 2 bases, with 9 bases between. Germline CDR1 reads SGDLS; CDR2 reads YYNGEE. The CDR3 nucleotides read TGTGCCAGCAGCGTAGGCTTAGCACCCTACGAGCAGTACTTC. Residues: CASSVGLAPYEQYF.

V is TRBV30 and J is TRBJ1-4, with D maybe TRBD1 (6 bases). V was cut by 2 bases and J by 8 bases, with 15 bases left in between. Germline loops: CDR1 GTSNPN, CDR2 SVGIG (reference sequence). The CDR3 is made up of 14 amino acids. For the CDR3, the DNA is TGTGCCTGGAGTCGGGGCAGGGGCTTCGAAAAACTGTTTTTT. Protein product: CAWSRGRGFEKLFF.

The V call is TRBV2, the J call TRBJ1-2; a weak D match, TRBD1 (5 bases). Trimming cost V 2 bases and J 4 bases, with 17 bases left between them. Germline CDR1 is SNHLY and CDR2 is FYNNEI. This CDR3 is 16 amino acids long. The CDR3 DNA sequence: TGTGCCAGCAGTGAATCCCCCACTGGAAGGGGCTATGGCTACACCTTC. It translates to CASSESPTGRGYGYTF.

Details on this clone: The germline gene is not matched at one end of the junction; a read error may be the cause. Within the sample, other DNA sequences also encode this same CDR3. The V and J genes are TRBV4-2 and TRBJ1-6, with no clear D. Germline V CDR1 and CDR2: LGHNA, YNFKEQ. This CDR3 region has 16 residues. CDR3 DNA: TGTGCTAGCAGCCAAGAGCCCATAACGGGTAATTCACCCCTCCACTTT. It translates to CASSQEPITGNSPLHF.

The rearrangement links TRBV7-9 to TRBJ2-3; TRBD2 is a possible D gene (5 bases). Trimming cost V 6 bases and J 1 base, with 17 bases left between them. Germline lookup yields CDR1 SEHNR and CDR2 FQNEAQ (reference sequence). The CDR3 covers 16 residues. This CDR3 reads CASSIRKGAGTDTQYF. The CDR3 DNA follows: TGTGCCAGCAGTATCCGTAAAGGAGCGGGCACAGATACGCAGTATTTT. Using reference TRBV7-9 and TRBJ2-3 for the parts outside the CDR3, the full variable domain is DTGVSQNPRHKITKRGQNVTFRCDPISEHNRLYWYRQTLGQGPEFLTYFQNEAQLEKSRLLSDRFSAERPKGSFSTLEIQRTEQGDSAMYLCASSIRKGAGTDTQYFGPGTRLTVL.

The V gene is TRBV6-2 or TRBV6-3, the J gene TRBJ1-2; 9 bases match TRBD1. Germline CDR1 and CDR2: MNHEY and SVGEGT. There are 15 residues in the CDR3. J lost 3 bases, V lost 4 bases, and 6 bases had no gene match. The CDR3 reads CASSFGQGTDYGYTF. The DNA of the CDR3 is TGTGCCAGCAGTTTCGGACAGGGGACGGACTATGGCTACACCTTC.

This clone has only a few counts. The chain couples TRBV11-3 to TRBJ2-3; D gene uncertain. The germline V gene encodes CDR1 SGHNT and CDR2 YENEEA. V gave up 1 base and J gave up 3 bases, with 5 bases separating them. The CDR3 extends over 13 amino acids. The CDR3 reads CASSLGITDTQYF. DNA for the CDR3: TGTGCCAGCAGCTTAGGTATTACAGATACGCAGTATTTT.

The chain uses TRBV7-2 and TRBJ1-4; D not resolved. Germline CDR1 and CDR2: SGHTA and FQGNSA. Trimming took 1 base from V and 3 from J, leaving 12 bases between them. This CDR3 comprises 16 residues. This CDR3 reads CASSLGLWRPNEKLFF. The DNA of the CDR3 is TGTGCCAGCAGCTTAGGTTTGTGGCGGCCTAATGAAAAACTGTTTTTT.

This clone occurred once. The V gene is TRBV29-1, the J gene TRBJ2-1; D ambiguous. V lost 4 bases, J lost 3 bases, and 10 bases lay in between. This CDR3 contains 13 residues. CDR1 and CDR2 from the germline V gene are SQVTM and ANQGSEA. CDR3 loop: CSVVFVHYNEQFF. The CDR3 nucleotides read TGCAGCGTTGTATTTGTACACTACAATGAGCAGTTCTTC.

The rearrangement links TRBV5-4 to TRBJ2-1; TRBD2 matches at 7 bases. Germline CDR1 and CDR2: SGHNT and YYREEE (reference sequence). The length of the CDR3 is 16 residues. The V and J ends lost 0 bases and 7 bases, in that order; junction bases with no gene match: 10. The CDR3 here is CASSLGTRRGRNEQFF. The CDR3 coding sequence is TGTGCCAGCAGCTTGGGGACGAGGCGGGGGAGGAATGAGCAGTTCTTC.

The CDR3 nucleotides read TGTGCCAGCAGCCCGGGACAGGGGAACTATGGCTACACCTTC. This codes for CASSPGQGNYGYTF. The V call is TRBV3-1 (or the pseudogene TRBV3-2), the J call TRBJ1-2; 10 nucleotides agree with TRBD1. V dropped 4 bases and J dropped 2; count of bases not matched to a gene: 1. CDR1 and CDR2 (germline): LGHDT, YNNKEL (reference sequence). The CDR3 consists of 14 residues.

The gene calls are TRBV7-8 and TRBJ1-6, with 8 bases that match TRBD1. The germline V gene encodes CDR1 SGHVS and CDR2 FQNEAQ. Trimming took 7 bases from V and 7 from J; bases not matched to a gene: 3. This CDR3 spans 13 amino acids. The CDR3 spells CASNDRGNSPLHF. In DNA, the CDR3 is TGTGCCAGCAACGACAGGGGAAATTCACCCCTCCACTTT.

The V gene is TRBV7-9, the J gene TRBJ1-2; D is unresolved. The CDR3 is 9 amino acids. The V end was cut by 3 bases, the J end by 9 bases, with 2 bases between. Germline lookup yields CDR1 SEHNR and CDR2 FQNEAQ (reference sequence). The CDR3 is CASSFSYTF. CDR3 nucleotide sequence: TGTGCCAGCAGCTTCAGCTACACCTTC.

The J gene is TRBJ2-5, the V gene TRBV6-5, with 13 bases that match TRBD2. The CDR3 has 14 residues. Per the germline V gene, CDR1 is MNHEY and CDR2 is SVGAGI. Trimming cost V 2 bases and J 6 bases; bases outside gene matches: 0. The CDR3 DNA reads TGTGCCAGCAGTTACGGGACTAGCGGGAAGACCCAGTACTTC. Amino acids: CASSYGTSGKTQYF.

This clone was detected a few times. This chain uses TRBV5-6 with TRBJ2-2; tentatively, D is TRBD2 (6 bases). With 4 bases removed from V and 7 bases from J, the gap between germline ends came to 20 bases. Germline V gene lookup returns CDR1 SGHDT and CDR2 YYEEEE. This CDR3 region has 16 residues. This CDR3 reads CASSRPRDSLSGELFF. The DNA for the CDR3 is TGTGCCAGCAGCCGTCCCCGGGACTCCTTGAGCGGGGAGCTGTTTTTT.

The rearrangement uses TRBV18 and TRBJ2-1; possible D gene TRBD2, 5 bases. With 7 bases removed from V and 4 bases from J, the gap between germline ends came to 14 bases. Germline loops: CDR1 KGHSH, CDR2 LQKENI. The CDR3 loop spans 14 amino acids. CDR3 nucleotide sequence: TGTGCCAGCTTGGCCGGGGTAGGTTACAATGAGCAGTTCTTC. It translates to CASLAGVGYNEQFF.

This clone was detected a few times. The chain couples TRBV6-5 to TRBJ2-2; possibly TRBD2 for D (5 bases). V was pared by 2 bases and J by 6 bases, with 13 bases between. This CDR3 region has 15 residues. Germline loops: CDR1 MNHEY, CDR2 SVGAGI. CDR3 coding DNA: TGTGCCAGCAGTTACGACTGGAAAGCGGCCGGGGAGCTGTTTTTT. This translates into CASSYDWKAAGELFF.

V usage is TRBV6-5 and J usage is TRBJ1-6, with unresolved D. This CDR3 is 15 amino acids long. V was shortened by 10 bases and J by 6 bases, with 19 bases between the two germline ends. The germline gives CDR1 MNHEY, CDR2 SVGAGI. In DNA, the CDR3 is TGTGCCACCTCTCTCGGGTTAAGAGCTAATTCACCCCTCCACTTT. It yields the protein CATSLGLRANSPLHF.

V and J are TRBV9 and TRBJ1-2; unclear D gene. Trimming left V 0 bases short and J 1 base short, with 10 bases between. The germline gives CDR1 SGDLS, CDR2 YYNGEE. CDR3 length: 15 residues. CDR3 amino acids: CASSVGVFNNYGYTF. For the CDR3, the DNA is TGTGCCAGCAGCGTAGGTGTGTTCAATAACTATGGCTACACCTTC.

The J gene is TRBJ1-2, the V gene TRBV12-3 or TRBV12-4; 8 bases map to TRBD1. The CDR3 has 12 amino acids. The V segment lost 5 bases and the J segment 13 bases; nucleotides outside the gene matches: 9. The CDR3 loop is CASSTTGDRATF. CDR3 sequence (DNA): TGTGCCAGCAGTACGACAGGGGACCGGGCCACCTTC.

The chain couples TRBV5-1 to TRBJ1-5, with D perhaps TRBD1 (6 bases). V lost 1 base and J 1 base, leaving 15 bases between the germline ends. Germline V gene data show CDR1 as SGHRS and CDR2 as YFSETQ. CDR3 length equals 17 residues. This CDR3 is CASSLTPGQGSNQPQHF. CDR3 nucleotides: TGCGCCAGCAGCTTGACACCGGGACAAGGGAGCAATCAGCCCCAGCATTTT.

V usage is TRBV3-1 (or the pseudogene TRBV3-2) and J usage is TRBJ1-2; D uncertain. The V gene's germline CDR1 is LGHDT and CDR2 YNNKEL (reference sequence). V was cut by 6 bases and J by 6 bases, with 17 bases left in between. The CDR3 consists of 14 residues. CDR3 sequence: CASRHRSYLNGYTF. For the CDR3, the DNA is TGTGCCAGCAGACATAGGAGCTACCTTAATGGCTACACCTTC.

This chain connects TRBV10-3 to TRBJ1-1; TRBD1 is a possible D gene (5 bases). Trimming left V 2 bases short and J 6 bases short, with 16 bases between. There are 15 residues in the CDR3. The germline CDR1 and CDR2 sequences are ENHRY and SYGVKD. The CDR3 region has the DNA TGTGCCATCAGTGAGAAGGGCGTCAGGGTCCCTGAAGCTTTCTTT. Its translation: CAISEKGVRVPEAFF.

The J gene is TRBJ1-5, the V gene TRBV19; 8 nucleotides align to TRBD1. The CDR3 contains 15 residues. Germline V gene lookup returns CDR1 LNHDA and CDR2 SQIVND (reference sequence). V dropped 7 bases and J dropped 7; count of bases not matched to a gene: 12. CDR3 amino acids: CASTKSGQGFQPQHF. The CDR3 nucleotides are TGTGCCAGTACCAAGTCCGGACAGGGTTTCCAGCCCCAGCATTTT.

The J gene is TRBJ1-1, the V gene TRBV19; possibly TRBD1 for D (5 bases). V lost 3 bases and J 3 bases, leaving 8 bases between the germline ends. Germline lookup yields CDR1 LNHDA and CDR2 SQIVND (reference sequence). The CDR3 consists of 13 residues. The CDR3 nucleotides are TGTGCCAGTAGTATGGGGCACTACACTGAAGCTTTCTTT. Its translation: CASSMGHYTEAFF.

This rearrangement joins TRBV28 to TRBJ1-5; a weak D match, TRBD1 (6 bases). Trimming cost V 1 base and J 6 bases, with 13 bases left between them. Germline V gene sequence: CDR1 MDHEN, CDR2 SYDVKM. CDR3 size: 15 residues. The CDR3 DNA is TGTGCCAGCAGTTTATATGGGGGGGCCGGTCAGCCCCAGCATTTT. Amino acid sequence: CASSLYGGAGQPQHF.

The rearrangement links TRBV6-5 to TRBJ1-1; unclear D gene. CDR3 length equals 14 residues. Germline V gives CDR1 MNHEY, CDR2 SVGAGI. The V end lost 7 bases, the J end lost 0 bases, and 12 bases lay between the germline ends. The DNA for the CDR3 is TGTGCCAGCACGGGAGGGAGGTTGAACACTGAAGCTTTCTTT. Residues: CASTGGRLNTEAFF.

The sample holds one count of this clone. The CDR3 is CAISESKTRLAKNIQYF. CDR3 in DNA: TGTGCCATCAGTGAGTCGAAAACTCGGTTAGCCAAAAACATTCAGTACTTC. The rearrangement uses TRBV10-3 and TRBJ2-4; D is uncertain. Germline lookup yields CDR1 ENHRY and CDR2 SYGVKD. The CDR3 contains 17 residues. The V and J ends lost 0 bases and 0 bases respectively, with 12 bases between them.

The gene calls are TRBV4-2 and TRBJ1-2; 11 positions match TRBD1. The CDR3 has 14 residues. The J segment lost 8 bases and the V segment lost 1 base, leaving 3 bases of the junction unmatched. The V gene's germline CDR1 is LGHNA and CDR2 YNFKEQ. CDR3: CASSQGWTGGGYTF. CDR3 nucleotides: TGTGCCAGCAGCCAAGGTTGGACAGGGGGCGGCTACACCTTC.

The chain links TRBV11-2 to TRBJ1-1, with D possibly TRBD1 on 5 matching bases. Trimming left V 2 bases short and J 1 base short, with 11 bases between. CDR3 length: 15 amino acids. Looked up from germline, CDR1 is SGHAT and CDR2 is FQNNGV. CDR3 in DNA: TGTGCCAGCAGCTTAATGGGCCAGGGGAACACTGAAGCTTTCTTT. Residues: CASSLMGQGNTEAFF.